Following are 3 T cell receptor beta chains from one sample sequenced in a study of blood T cell repertoires in COVID-19. Using immunoSEQ multiplex PCR, the repertoire was profiled, and TCRdb retains in-frame clones only, with some absent. Of under 150,000 clones in the sample, 85% to 90% were seen once. Sequenced: peripheral blood. These receptors all come from a woman aged 50 to 60 with acute or convalescent COVID-19.

The V gene is TRBV19, the J gene TRBJ2-7; TRBD2 matches at 7 bases. Unmatched junction bases numbered 5, after V lost 5 bases and J lost 4 bases. Germline V lookup: CDR1 LNHDA, CDR2 SQIVND (reference sequence). This CDR3 contains 13 residues. CDR3 nucleotide sequence: TGTGCCAGTAGTTCGCTAGCGGAGTACGAGCAGTACTTC. Its translation is CASSSLAEYEQYF. Using reference TRBV19 and TRBJ2-7 for the parts outside the CDR3, the full variable domain is DGGITQSPKYLFRKEGQNVTLSCEQNLNHDAMYWYRQDPGQGLRLIYYSQIVNDFQKGDIAEGYSVSREKKESFPLTVTSAQKNPTAFYLCASSSLAEYEQYFGPGTRLTVT.

The chain uses TRBV3-1 (or the pseudogene TRBV3-2) and TRBJ2-6; the match to TRBD1 covers 8 bases. The germline CDR1 and CDR2 sequences are LGHDT and YNNKEL (reference sequence). The CDR3 runs to 18 residues. The V and J ends lost 2 bases and 0 bases, in that order; junction bases with no gene match: 6. CDR3 amino acids: CASSQPGDRSSGANVLTF. As DNA, the CDR3 is TGTGCCAGCAGCCAACCCGGGGACAGGTCCTCTGGGGCCAACGTCCTGACTTTC.

The CDR3 loop reads CASGLVFGQAPQANEKLFF. CDR3 coding DNA: TGTGCTAGTGGTTTGGTATTTGGACAGGCCCCACAGGCTAATGAAAAACTGTTTTTT. The rearrangement joins TRBV12-5 to TRBJ1-4; 7 nucleotides align to TRBD1. The CDR3 extends over 19 amino acids. V was clipped by 0 bases and J by 3 bases; unmatched bases: 13. The V gene's germline CDR1 is LGHNT and CDR2 FRNRAP.